This passage covers 29 T cell receptor beta chains from one sample sequenced in a study of monozygotic twins with inflammatory bowel disease. TCRdb derives one entry per CDR3 protein from the 5' RACE reads, leaving out DNA. The sample table sets out 150,000 to 200,000 distinct CDR3 sequences. The sample comprised blood. These TCRs come from a human donor with ulcerative colitis or Crohn's disease, or a healthy co-twin of an affected twin (not recorded which).

The chain carries TRBV7-8 and TRBJ2-5; TCRdb reports TRBD1, a call that lacks DNA to check it against. The CDR3 consists of 15 residues. Germline lookup yields CDR1 SGHVS and CDR2 FQNEAQ. The CDR3 spells CASSSGPLSGETQYF.

The chain joins TRBV28 to TRBJ1-2; lacking DNA, the TRBD1 call made by TCRdb goes unchecked. The CDR3 contains 12 residues. The germline CDR1 and CDR2 sequences are MDHEN and SYDVKM. CDR3: CASSSGAQGYTF.

V usage is TRBV7-2 and J usage is TRBJ1-6. CDR3 size: 14 residues. Germline lookup yields CDR1 SGHTA and CDR2 FQGNSA. CDR3 residues: CASSLSSYNSPLHF.

The rearrangement uses TRBV5-6 and TRBJ2-3; TCRdb selects TRBD1, and the lack of DNA leaves this call unchecked. Germline V CDR1 and CDR2: SGHDT, YYEEEE. CDR3 length: 15 residues. The CDR3 region is CASSYLGQETDTQYF.

This rearrangement joins TRBV20-1 to TRBJ2-7; the TRBD1 assignment by TCRdb is unverifiable without DNA. CDR1 is DFQATT and CDR2 is SNEGSKA in the germline V gene (reference sequence). The CDR3 covers 14 residues. The CDR3 reads CSAPGRPTSYEQYF.

The chain is built from TRBV6-5 and TRBJ2-6. Germline V gives CDR1 MNHEY, CDR2 SVGAGI. This CDR3 has 15 residues. This chain's CDR3 is CASSYTSSGANVLTF.

The chain recombines TRBV10-3 with TRBJ2-1. This CDR3 contains 13 residues. CDR1 and CDR2 (germline): ENHRY, SYGVKD. The CDR3 is CATTLPMRNEQFF.

The chain is built from TRBV4-2 and TRBJ2-5; the D call from TCRdb, TRBD1, cannot be confirmed without DNA. The CDR3 has 16 residues. The V gene's germline CDR1 is LGHNA and CDR2 YNFKEQ. CDR3 region: CASSQERTGEGETQYF.

The V and J genes are TRBV6-2 or TRBV6-3 and TRBJ2-1; TCRdb's assignment of TRBD1 cannot be checked, as there is no DNA. The CDR3 contains 18 residues. The germline CDR1 and CDR2 sequences are MNHEY and SVGEGT. CDR3 sequence reads: CASSERGQTGTGGYEQFF.

This rearrangement joins TRBV4-3 to TRBJ1-3. The length of the CDR3 is 16 residues. Germline V gene sequence: CDR1 LGHNA, CDR2 YSLEER. CDR3 region: CASSQDWLSVGNTIYF.

The chain has TRBV7-9 and TRBJ2-1; TCRdb gives TRBD1 as the D gene, but with no DNA this cannot be confirmed. Germline V gene sequence: CDR1 SEHNR, CDR2 FQNEAQ (reference sequence). The CDR3 runs to 14 residues. The CDR3 here is CAKAWDRVSGEQFF.

V and J are TRBV12-3 or TRBV12-4 and TRBJ2-5. There are 13 residues in the CDR3. CDR3 protein: CASSTLRSETQYF.

The chain recombines TRBV20-1 with TRBJ2-5; absent DNA, TCRdb's TRBD1 call cannot be checked. The CDR3 is 15 residues long. The germline V gene encodes CDR1 DFQATT and CDR2 SNEGSKA (reference sequence). CDR3 loop: CSAAGGAGVQETQYF.

The gene calls are TRBV20-1 and TRBJ1-1; TCRdb gives TRBD1 as the D gene, but with no DNA this cannot be confirmed. The CDR3 covers 14 residues. Looked up from germline, CDR1 is DFQATT and CDR2 is SNEGSKA (reference sequence). The CDR3 region is CSESGGQGETEAFF.

J is TRBJ1-5 and V is TRBV10-3; TCRdb outputs TRBD1, but without DNA this stays unchecked. This CDR3 is 16 amino acids long. The germline CDR1 and CDR2 sequences are ENHRY and SYGVKD. This CDR3 reads CAISEQRTGPNQPQHF.

The chain has TRBV19 and TRBJ1-5; TCRdb designates TRBD1, a call that cannot be tested without DNA. Germline CDR1 and CDR2: LNHDA and SQIVND (reference sequence). The CDR3 runs 15 residues. The CDR3 loop is CASTMGGRSNQPQHF.

This chain connects TRBV12-3 or TRBV12-4 to TRBJ2-3; absent DNA, TCRdb's TRBD1 call cannot be checked. This CDR3 has 15 amino acids. The CDR3 loop is CASSLDRGRTDTQYF.

The V and J genes are TRBV20-1 and TRBJ2-7; as DNA is missing, the TRBD1 call by TCRdb cannot be tested. CDR1 is DFQATT, CDR2 SNEGSKA, per germline (reference sequence). The length of the CDR3 is 13 residues. The CDR3 reads CSAEGGQAYEQYF.

V is TRBV20-1 and J is TRBJ2-5; the D gene TCRdb calls, TRBD1, cannot be checked with no DNA. The CDR3 covers 13 residues. Germline lookup yields CDR1 DFQATT and CDR2 SNEGSKA (reference sequence). The chain's CDR3 is CSAQDRDQETQYF.

The gene calls are TRBV4-2 and TRBJ2-1; the D call from TCRdb, TRBD2, cannot be confirmed without DNA. Looked up from germline, CDR1 is LGHNA and CDR2 is YNFKEQ. The CDR3 is 15 residues long. The CDR3: CASSQDGAEDNEQFF.

The V call is TRBV7-9, the J call TRBJ2-3; TCRdb indicates TRBD1, and absent DNA this call remains unverified. CDR3 length: 15 residues. Germline CDR1 reads SEHNR; CDR2 reads FQNEAQ (reference sequence). CDR3 region: CASSHRPPSTDTQYF.

V gene TRBV24-1 combines with J gene TRBJ2-7. Germline V gene data show CDR1 as KGHDR and CDR2 as SFDVKD. This CDR3 comprises 13 residues. The CDR3 loop reads CATSDSGLYEQYF.

The chain carries TRBV4-2 and TRBJ2-1; the TCRdb call, TRBD1, lacks DNA for checking. Germline V gene sequence: CDR1 LGHNA, CDR2 YNFKEQ. CDR3 size: 16 residues. CDR3: CASSQDSGRGHNEQFF.

The chain couples TRBV4-2 to TRBJ2-7; with no DNA, the TCRdb D assignment of TRBD1 cannot be verified. Germline lookup yields CDR1 LGHNA and CDR2 YNFKEQ. The CDR3 has 13 amino acids. The CDR3 sequence: CASSQGGTYEQYF.

The rearrangement links TRBV6-1 to TRBJ1-3. Looked up from germline, CDR1 is MNHNS and CDR2 is SASEGT. This CDR3 is 15 amino acids long. CDR3 sequence: CASIGGPISGNTIYF.

The genes are TRBV5-1 and TRBJ2-5. The germline V gene encodes CDR1 SGHRS and CDR2 YFSETQ. This CDR3 has 11 residues. The CDR3 loop reads CASSDEETQYF.

CDR3 region: CASSYGGQRLPQETQYF. This chain uses TRBV5-4 with TRBJ2-5; absent DNA, TCRdb's TRBD1 call cannot be checked. Germline CDR1 SGHNT, CDR2 YYREEE (reference sequence). The length of the CDR3 is 17 residues.

The rearrangement joins TRBV5-1 to TRBJ1-6; TCRdb proposes TRBD1, but this gene call is untestable without DNA. Germline values: CDR1 SGHRS, CDR2 YFSETQ. The CDR3 consists of 17 residues. CDR3 region: CASSGARGQGGNSPLHF.

The rearrangement joins TRBV7-2 to TRBJ2-3; TCRdb outputs TRBD2, but without DNA this stays unchecked. This CDR3 contains 16 residues. Germline-derived CDR1 and CDR2 are SGHTA and FQGNSA. CDR3 sequence reads: CASSLVVAGGGDTQYF.